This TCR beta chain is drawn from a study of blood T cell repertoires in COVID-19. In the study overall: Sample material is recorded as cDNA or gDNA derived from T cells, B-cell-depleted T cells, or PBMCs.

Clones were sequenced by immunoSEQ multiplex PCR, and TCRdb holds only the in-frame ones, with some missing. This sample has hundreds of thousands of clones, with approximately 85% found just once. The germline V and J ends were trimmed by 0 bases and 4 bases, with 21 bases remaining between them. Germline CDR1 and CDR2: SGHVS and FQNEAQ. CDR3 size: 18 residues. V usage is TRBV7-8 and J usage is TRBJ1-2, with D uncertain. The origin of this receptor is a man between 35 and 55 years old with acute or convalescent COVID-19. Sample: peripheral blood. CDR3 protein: CASSLALAFSADFYGYTF. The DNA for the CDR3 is TGTGCCAGCAGCTTAGCTTTGGCCTTTAGTGCGGATTTCTATGGCTACACCTTC.